This TCR beta chain was obtained from a study of CD8+ T cells in alopecia areata. Looking at the study overall: Female C3H/HeJ recipients aged roughly 7-10 weeks got skin from C3H/HeJ graft donors aged about 6-13 months that had spontaneous alopecia. Points from the study as a whole: Clonality exceeded that of normal scalp in lesional scalp, most notably in alopecia totalis/universalis. Among the cells sequenced in scalp samples are also the resident alphabeta T cells of normal skin.

The sequencing template was cDNA reverse transcribed from extracted RNA. This table comes from immunoSEQ multiplex PCR, and its TCRdb copy is limited to in-frame clones, with some not included. Observed in the sample are around 300,000 clones, none of them singletons. With regard to this clone: What it binds is not known. Gene names denote mouse genes.

On the basis of CD4, CD8alpha, NKG2D, NKG2ACE and other markers, pooled cutaneous lymph node cells were sorted. This TCR was recovered from a C3H/HeJ mouse with alopecia areata. The strain is characterized by the MHC haplotype H2-k. The sequenced sample consisted of CD4+ T cells sorted from a lymph node.

CDR3 bases read: TGTGCCAGCAGTGATGGGGGCAGGGGTTTGGACTCC. The encoded protein is CASSDGGRGLDS. The complete CDR3 protein is CASSDGGRGLDSDYTF. The chain couples TRBV13-1 to TRBJ1-2, with D possibly being TRBD1 (6 bases). Read coverage stops 4 residues before the CDR3 terminus; the germline J gene supplies the remainder. V was cut by 0 bases and J by 3 bases, with 15 bases left in between. CDR1 and CDR2 from the germline V gene are NSHNY and SYGAGN. The CDR3 has 16 amino acids.